Listed here are 17 T cell receptor beta chains from one sample, sequenced in a study of tumor and adjacent non-tumor tissue in lung cancer. The library came from three nested PCR rounds adapted from ARM-PCR protocols. TCRdb reanalysed the multiplex PCR reads using MiXCR and keeps one entry per CDR3 protein. The sample has 100,000 to 150,000 distinct CDR3 sequences, roughly 67% seen once. No cell sorting was done before RNA was extracted from the tissue. Source material: lung tumor tissue. The receptors come from a man in his thirties or forties with non-small cell lung cancer.

This clonotype occurred many times. The chain carries TRBV6-5 and TRBJ2-3; D gene unclear. V gave up 0 bases and J gave up 6 bases, with 10 bases separating them. There are 14 residues in the CDR3. Germline V gene data show CDR1 as MNHEY and CDR2 as SVGAGI. The CDR3 loop is CASSYSITGDTQYF. As DNA, the CDR3 is TGTGCCAGCAGTTACTCGATAACCGGGGATACGCAGTATTTT.

In the case of this clonotype: The CDR3 ends on some other residue instead of the conserved phenylalanine or tryptophan, so this is likely a read error. The chain joins TRBV20-1 to TRBJ2-7, with 8 positions matching TRBD2. Looked up from germline, CDR1 is DFQATT and CDR2 is SNEGSKA (reference sequence). The CDR3 runs 13 residues. The CDR3 DNA follows: TGCAGTGGTAGCGGGGAAGACGTCTACGGGCAGTACTCC. It is translated as CSGSGEDVYGQYS.

The genes are TRBV20-1 and TRBJ2-3; TRBD2 aligns across 9 bases. The V gene end was trimmed by 7 bases and the J gene end by 2 bases; junction bases not matched to a gene: 7. The CDR3 has 14 amino acids. Per the germline V gene, CDR1 is DFQATT and CDR2 is SNEGSKA (reference sequence). CDR3 protein: CSGTIAGATDTQYF. The CDR3 bases are TGCAGTGGTACCATAGCGGGAGCCACAGATACGCAGTATTTT.

This clonotype was recorded at least ten times. The chain carries TRBV4-2 and TRBJ2-3; D may correspond to TRBD1 or TRBD2 (6 bases each). CDR3 length equals 16 residues. Germline CDR1 reads LGHNA; CDR2 reads YNFKEQ. The ends were cut back, 3 bases at V and 3 bases at J, with 16 bases in the middle. This CDR3 reads CASSQLGGHRTDTQYF. CDR3 coding DNA: TGTGCCAGCAGCCAGCTCGGGGGCCACAGAACAGATACGCAGTATTTT.

Concerning this clonotype itself: This may be a read error, as it is one base from a much larger clone. The conserved phenylalanine or tryptophan is not found at the CDR3 terminus, so this likely reflects a read error. The gene calls are TRBV6-1 and TRBJ2-7; D may correspond to TRBD1 or TRBD2 (5 bases each). Trimming cost V 3 bases and J 3 bases, with 9 bases left between them. The CDR3 runs 13 residues. CDR1 is MNHNS, CDR2 SASEGT, per germline. The CDR3 DNA sequence: TGTGCCAGCAGTGATCGAGGGGACTACGAGCAGTACTTA. Its translation is CASSDRGDYEQYL.

The chain links TRBV4-1 to TRBJ1-1; unclear D gene. The V and J ends lost 0 bases and 1 base respectively, with 9 bases between them. The germline V gene encodes CDR1 MGHRA and CDR2 YSYEKL. This CDR3 is 15 amino acids long. As DNA, the CDR3 is TGCGCCAGCAGCCAAGATTGGGCGGGGAACACTGAAGCTTTCTTT. Translating it yields CASSQDWAGNTEAFF.

Note on this clonotype: This clone may be a read error of a much larger clone one base away. V is TRBV6-1 and J is TRBJ2-2; D is perhaps TRBD1 (6 bases). This CDR3 is built from 17 residues. In germline, CDR1 is MNHNS, CDR2 SASEGT. The CDR3 region has the DNA TGTGCCAGCAGAACAGACGCTGGACAGACGAACGCCGGGGAGCTGTTTTTT. It codes for CASRTDAGQTNAGELFF.

About this clonotype: At one end, the junction sequence differs from germline, possibly due to a read error. The chain recombines TRBV12-3 or TRBV12-4 with TRBJ1-2, with 7 nucleotides matching TRBD1. The CDR3 is made up of 11 amino acids. The CDR3 DNA follows: TGTACCAGCAGTAGGGGGACAGACTACATTTTC. Its protein product is CTSSRGTDYIF.

Remarks on this clonotype: A clone one base away is much larger, so this may be a read error. The chain uses TRBV7-9 and TRBJ2-2; D remains ambiguous. The CDR3 covers 15 residues. The germline gives CDR1 SEHNR, CDR2 FQNEAQ (reference sequence). Trimming took 5 bases from V and 7 from J, leaving 17 bases between them. The chain's CDR3 is CASSPLCGPHGELFF. The CDR3 nucleotides are TGTGCCAGCAGCCCCCTGTGCGGACCCCACGGGGAGCTGTTTTTT.

The chain employs TRBV4-3 and TRBJ1-2; no firm D call. In germline, CDR1 is LGHNA, CDR2 YSLEER. The CDR3 has 13 amino acids. CDR3 region: CLSSEDKYYGYTF. The CDR3, as DNA: TGCCTCAGCAGCGAAGACAAATACTATGGCTACACCTTC.

Many counts were recorded for this clonotype. The gene calls are TRBV10-3 and TRBJ2-3; D assignment may be TRBD1 or TRBD2 (5 bases each). V was trimmed by 0 bases and J by 2 bases, leaving 12 bases between them. Germline CDR1 is ENHRY and CDR2 is SYGVKD. The CDR3 spans 16 residues. The CDR3 sequence is CAISESRGANTDTQYF. In DNA, the CDR3 is TGTGCCATCAGTGAGTCGAGAGGGGCGAACACAGATACGCAGTATTTT.

Worth noting for this clonotype: It is likely a read error, because the conserved phenylalanine at the end of the CDR3 is missing. This rearrangement joins TRBV20-1 to TRBJ2-5; 10 bases fit TRBD2. Germline CDR1 DFQATT, CDR2 SNEGSKA (reference sequence). This CDR3 contains 14 residues. The CDR3 loop reads CSASTSGKQETQYL. DNA for the CDR3: TGCAGTGCTAGTACTAGCGGGAAACAAGAGACTCAGTACCTC.

As concerns this clonotype: Because the CDR3 is missing its conserved closing phenylalanine or tryptophan, this is likely a read error. The DNA is omitted, as the CDR3 cannot be located on it reliably, and the CDR3 follows TCRdb's listing. The chain combines TRBV20-1 with TRBJ1-6; TRBD1, the table's D call, lacks a check against the DNA. Germline V CDR1 and CDR2: DFQATT, SNEGSKA (reference sequence). The CDR3 totals 12 residues, both ends included. The CDR3 loop reads CSARGTNLPLHL.

This clonotype was counted at least ten times. The gene calls are TRBV13 and TRBJ2-1; a weak D match, TRBD1 (6 bases). Per germline, CDR1 PRHDT and CDR2 FYEKMQ (reference sequence). The length of the CDR3 is 14 residues. Trimming took 7 bases from V and 7 from J, leaving 17 bases between them. The CDR3 region is CASTLRHRENEQFF. The DNA for the CDR3 is TGTGCCAGCACCCTAAGACACAGGGAAAATGAGCAGTTCTTC.

Concerning this clonotype: One junction end does not reproduce the germline sequence, and a read error may be involved. This rearrangement joins TRBV6-2 or TRBV6-3 to TRBJ2-6; D may be TRBD1 (5 bases). The CDR3 length is 17 residues. Germline loops: CDR1 MNHEY, CDR2 SVGEGT. CDR3 nucleotides: TGTGCCAGCAGTCAGCAGACAGTTTTCTCTGGGGTCAACGTCCTGACTTTC. Its protein is CASSQQTVFSGVNVLTF.

Turning to this clonotype: One end of the junction does not line up with germline, which may come from a read error. V usage is TRBV6-6 and J usage is TRBJ2-7; perhaps TRBD1 as D (6 bases). This CDR3 is built from 17 residues. Germline CDR1 MNHNY, CDR2 SVGAGI (reference sequence). CDR3 DNA sequence: TGTGCCAGAAGTTACCCCTTGACAGGAGGCATAAGCCATGAGCAGTACTTC. Translated: CARSYPLTGGISHEQYF.

There are a few counts of this clonotype. This sequence may be a read error, since a much larger clone differs from it by one base. The chain recombines TRBV20-1 with TRBJ1-4; D is ambiguous. The CDR3 has 12 amino acids. The germline gives CDR1 DFQATT, CDR2 SNEGSKA (reference sequence). The CDR3 DNA sequence: TGCAGTGCTAGCCGCGCCGGGGAAAATCTGTTTTTT. Translating it yields CSASRAGENLFF.